The 8 T cell receptor beta chains reported below all come from one sample, sequenced in a study of cytomegalovirus exposure and HLA in healthy donors. Researchers ran the PCR with 60 Vbeta and 13 Jbeta primers. Sequenced by immunoSEQ multiplex PCR; TCRdb stores in-frame clones only, minus some. The data show hundreds of thousands of clones, roughly 79% seen once. Material: PBMCs. The source of these receptors is a male donor in good health and CMV-seronegative.

The V call is TRBV9, the J call TRBJ2-7, with 8 positions matching TRBD1. The germline gives CDR1 SGDLS, CDR2 YYNGEE. V trimming: 4 bases; J trimming: 3 bases; junction bases outside the gene matches: 6. The CDR3 sequence is 14 residues long. The CDR3: CASSTGQGFYEQYF. CDR3 bases: TGTGCCAGCAGCACCGGACAGGGTTTCTACGAGCAGTACTTC.

This chain uses TRBV11-2 with TRBJ2-7; perhaps TRBD1 as D (5 bases). This CDR3 is 15 amino acids long. Germline lookup yields CDR1 SGHAT and CDR2 FQNNGV. Trimming took 0 bases from V and 0 from J, leaving 9 bases between them. The CDR3 is CASSLEPGYSYEQYF. CDR3 DNA sequence: TGTGCCAGCAGCTTAGAACCAGGGTACTCCTACGAGCAGTACTTC.

This chain uses TRBV18 with TRBJ1-5, with a weak D call TRBD1 (6 bases). V lost 6 bases, J lost 4 bases, and 19 bases lay in between. This CDR3 has 16 residues. Germline V gene data show CDR1 as KGHSH and CDR2 as LQKENI. The CDR3 sequence is CASSLTQDSMNQPQHF. The CDR3 DNA is TGTGCCAGCTCCCTCACTCAGGACAGCATGAATCAGCCCCAGCATTTT.

The chain recombines TRBV7-6 with TRBJ2-1; 8 bases are shared with TRBD2. The CDR3 totals 17 residues. The V gene end was trimmed by 4 bases and the J gene end by 10 bases; junction bases not matched to a gene: 18. Germline V gives CDR1 SGHVS, CDR2 FNYEAQ. CDR3 region: CASSSGFRGTRRWEQFF. The CDR3 DNA sequence: TGTGCCAGCAGCTCAGGATTTAGGGGGACTAGAAGGTGGGAGCAGTTCTTC.

The rearrangement links TRBV9 to TRBJ2-7, with 10 bases fitting TRBD1. The CDR3 is made up of 14 amino acids. The trim removed 2 bases at V and 6 bases at J, leaving 5 bases unmatched. Germline CDR1 reads SGDLS; CDR2 reads YYNGEE. As DNA, the CDR3 is TGTGCCAGCAGCGTTGCGGGACAGGGGCGCGAGCAGTACTTC. It yields the protein CASSVAGQGREQYF.

This clone has a single count. The CDR3 spells CASRRLLAGAYEQYF. In DNA form, the CDR3 reads TGTGCCAGCAGGCGACTACTAGCGGGGGCCTACGAGCAGTACTTC. V usage is TRBV2 and J usage is TRBJ2-7; TRBD2 aligns across 11 bases. After removal of 6 bases from V and 2 bases from J, the junction contained 6 bases not matched to a gene. This CDR3 has 15 amino acids. Germline V gene data show CDR1 as SNHLY and CDR2 as FYNNEI.

The V call is TRBV7-9, the J call TRBJ1-5; no clear D gene. The CDR3 sequence is 14 residues long. V was cut by 5 bases and J by 2 bases, with 10 bases left in between. Germline V gives CDR1 SEHNR, CDR2 FQNEAQ (reference sequence). DNA for the CDR3: TGTGCCAGCAGCGCGAACTCGGGCAATCAGCCCCAGCATTTT. It is translated as CASSANSGNQPQHF.

The chain recombines TRBV27 with TRBJ2-1; TRBD2 aligns across 7 bases. Per the germline V gene, CDR1 is MNHEY and CDR2 is SMNVEV (reference sequence). The V and J ends lost 6 bases and 5 bases, in that order; junction bases with no gene match: 7. The CDR3 contains 14 residues. CDR3 coding DNA: TGTGCCAGCAGAGCCAGCGGGACCCACAATGAGCAGTTCTTC. The encoded protein is CASRASGTHNEQFF.